These 6 T cell receptor beta chains share one sample of origin, sequenced in a study of T cells after yellow fever vaccination. MiXCR, run by TCRdb on the 5' RACE reads, gives a single entry per CDR3 protein. The sample includes around 300,000 distinct CDR3 sequences, 4.1% of them seen just once. The source was PBMCs, collected 5 days after the yellow fever booster vaccination. Receptors were obtained from a young man who received the YFV17D yellow fever vaccine.

This clonotype was found a few times. V usage is TRBV5-5 and J usage is TRBJ2-1, with TRBD2 matching over 9 bases. The CDR3 contains 16 residues. CDR1 is SGHKS, CDR2 YYEKEE, per germline (reference sequence). The junction had 7 bases not matched to a gene; V was cut back by 3 bases and J by 3 bases. The CDR3 DNA sequence: TGTGCCAGCAGCTATATGACTAGCGGCCTCTACAATGAGCAGTTCTTC. Residues: CASSYMTSGLYNEQFF.

This clonotype was observed a handful of times. The V and J genes are TRBV13 and TRBJ2-1, with 10 nucleotides matching TRBD2. The CDR3 has 18 amino acids. Germline V gene lookup returns CDR1 PRHDT and CDR2 FYEKMQ (reference sequence). The J segment lost 0 bases and the V segment lost 5 bases, leaving 10 bases of the junction unmatched. CDR3: CASSLGLAGASSYNEQFF. DNA for the CDR3: TGTGCCAGCAGCCTTGGTCTAGCGGGGGCCAGCTCCTACAATGAGCAGTTCTTC.

This clonotype showed up just a few times. The chain carries TRBV6-1 and TRBJ2-1; 11 bases map to TRBD1. CDR1 and CDR2 from the germline V gene are MNHNS and SASEGT. The CDR3 is 15 residues long. The V segment lost 4 bases and the J segment 9 bases; nucleotides outside the gene matches: 8. This chain's CDR3 is CASSARDRGLTEQFF. The CDR3 nucleotides are TGTGCCAGCAGTGCCCGGGACAGGGGGTTGACTGAGCAGTTCTTC.

This sequence joins TRBV7-6 and TRBJ2-2, with unresolved D. This CDR3 region has 9 residues. The germline CDR1 and CDR2 sequences are SGHVS and FNYEAQ. Here the CDR3 reads CANTGELFF. The CDR3 DNA sequence: TGTGCGAACACCGGGGAGCTGTTTTTT.

This clonotype was found many times. V and J are TRBV12-3 or TRBV12-4 and TRBJ1-5; 8 bases are a match to TRBD1. V trimming: 2 bases; J trimming: 6 bases; junction bases outside the gene matches: 6. This CDR3 is built from 15 residues. The CDR3 is CASSLHRGSGQPQHF. The CDR3, as DNA: TGTGCCAGCAGTTTACACAGGGGGTCTGGTCAGCCCCAGCATTTT.

The chain has TRBV9 and TRBJ1-1; 8 nucleotides line up with TRBD1. The V segment lost 4 bases and the J segment 4 bases; nucleotides outside the gene matches: 9. The CDR3 has 15 amino acids. Germline lookup yields CDR1 SGDLS and CDR2 YYNGEE. In nucleotides, the CDR3 is TGTGCCAGCAGCATTTTGACAGGGGATGGCACTGAAGCTTTCTTT. Translating gives CASSILTGDGTEAFF. Drawing the rest from reference TRBV9 and TRBJ1-1, the complete variable domain is DSGVTQTPKHLITATGQRVTLRCSPRSGDLSVYWYQQSLDQGLQFLIQYYNGEERAKGNILERFSAQQFPDLHSELNLSSLELGDSALYFCASSILTGDGTEAFFGQGTRLTVV.